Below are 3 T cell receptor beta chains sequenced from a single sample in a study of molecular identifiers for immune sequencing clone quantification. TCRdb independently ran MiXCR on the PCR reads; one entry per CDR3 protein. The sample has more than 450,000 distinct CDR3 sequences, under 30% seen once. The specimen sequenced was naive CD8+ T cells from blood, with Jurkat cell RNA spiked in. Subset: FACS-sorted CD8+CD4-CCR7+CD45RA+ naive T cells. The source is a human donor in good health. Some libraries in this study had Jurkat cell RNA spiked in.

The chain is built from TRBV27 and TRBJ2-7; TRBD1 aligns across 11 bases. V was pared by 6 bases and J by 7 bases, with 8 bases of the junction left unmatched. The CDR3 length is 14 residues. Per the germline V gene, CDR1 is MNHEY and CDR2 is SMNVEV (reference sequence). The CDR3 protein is CASSKGQGAREQYF. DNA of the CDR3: TGTGCCAGCAGCAAAGGACAGGGGGCTCGAGAGCAGTACTTC.

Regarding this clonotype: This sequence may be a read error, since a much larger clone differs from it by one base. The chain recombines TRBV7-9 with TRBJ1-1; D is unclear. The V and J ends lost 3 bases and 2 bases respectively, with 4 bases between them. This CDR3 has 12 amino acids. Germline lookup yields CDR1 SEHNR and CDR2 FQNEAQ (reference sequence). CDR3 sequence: CASSFINTEAFF. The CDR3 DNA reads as TGTGCCAGCAGCTTTATTAACACTGAAGCTTTCTTT.

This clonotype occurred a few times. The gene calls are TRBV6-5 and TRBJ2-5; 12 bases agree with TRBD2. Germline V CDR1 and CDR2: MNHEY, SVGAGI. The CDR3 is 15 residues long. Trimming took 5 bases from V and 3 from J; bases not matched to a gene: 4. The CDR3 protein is CASSVTSGRKETQYF. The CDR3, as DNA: TGTGCCAGCAGTGTTACTAGCGGGAGGAAAGAGACCCAGTACTTC.